This passage covers 32 T cell receptor beta chains from one sample sequenced in a study of resident and recirculating memory T cells in vitiligo. Sequenced by immunoSEQ multiplex PCR; TCRdb stores in-frame clones only, minus some. The sample carries 40,000 to 45,000 clones, about nine tenths recorded once. Specimen: blood. All receptors come from a male donor with vitiligo.

The V call is TRBV11-3, the J call TRBJ2-1; TRBD1 aligns across 10 bases. CDR3 length: 16 residues. The ends lost 5 bases at V and 5 bases at J; junction bases unmatched: 9. The germline V gene encodes CDR1 SGHNT and CDR2 YENEEA. The CDR3 DNA is TGTGCCAGCAGCCGAATCACGGGACAGGGGAACAATGAGCAGTTCTTC. Translation gives CASSRITGQGNNEQFF.

The chain employs TRBV29-1 and TRBJ2-6, with a weak D call TRBD2 (6 bases). The CDR3 is made up of 17 amino acids. Deletions cut 4 bases from V and 0 bases from J, with 16 bases between. Germline values: CDR1 SQVTM, CDR2 ANQGSEA. Here the CDR3 DNA reads TGCAGCGTTGGGGGGACTCGACAAGTCTCTGGGGCCAACGTCCTGACTTTC. This codes for CSVGGTRQVSGANVLTF.

The rearrangement uses TRBV5-1 and TRBJ2-3, with 8 bases matching TRBD2. Losses at the gene ends were 0 bases for V and 4 bases for J; bases not matched to a gene: 4. The germline CDR1 and CDR2 sequences are SGHRS and YFSETQ. The CDR3 is 15 residues long. In nucleotides, the CDR3 is TGCGCCAGCAGCTTGGCCGGGGGGGCTGCAGATACGCAGTATTTT. This sequence encodes CASSLAGGAADTQYF.

V is TRBV11-1 and J is TRBJ2-7; 12 bases line up with TRBD2. The CDR3 is 17 residues long. Per the germline V gene, CDR1 is SGHAT and CDR2 is FQDESV (reference sequence). The J segment lost 1 base and the V segment lost 5 bases, leaving 9 bases of the junction unmatched. The CDR3 DNA reads as TGTGCCAGCAGCCTCGGGACTAGCGGGTACATATCCTACGAGCAGTACTTC. Translation: CASSLGTSGYISYEQYF.

CDR3 coding DNA: TGTGCCAGCAGGGCGGGGGCCGGTACCTACGAGCAGTACTTC. The encoded protein is CASRAGAGTYEQYF. The chain carries TRBV2 and TRBJ2-7; D possibly corresponds to TRBD2 (7 bases). The CDR3 totals 14 residues. Deletions cut 6 bases from V and 2 bases from J, with 14 bases between. Per the germline V gene, CDR1 is SNHLY and CDR2 is FYNNEI. The variable domain in full, completed from reference TRBV2 and TRBJ2-7, reads EPEVTQTPSHQVTQMGQEVILRCVPISNHLYFYWYRQILGQKVEFLVSFYNNEISEKSEIFDDQFSVERPDGSNFTLKIRSTKLEDSAMYFCASRAGAGTYEQYFGPGTRLTVT.

V gene TRBV7-2 combines with J gene TRBJ1-2, with a tentative D call TRBD1 (5 bases). V was trimmed by 5 bases and J by 4 bases, leaving 26 bases between them. The CDR3 consists of 18 residues. Germline values: CDR1 SGHTA, CDR2 FQGNSA. For the CDR3, the DNA is TGTGCCAGCAGCATACTCCTGGGACTCGACTCCCGCGGCTATGGCTACACCTTC. It yields the protein CASSILLGLDSRGYGYTF.

The chain carries TRBV4-3 and TRBJ1-2; no reliable D call. Germline loops: CDR1 LGHNA, CDR2 YSLEER. The CDR3 is 17 amino acids. V gave up 0 bases and J gave up 3 bases, with 17 bases separating them. CDR3 in amino acids: CASSQDLVRSLDYGYTF. CDR3 DNA: TGCGCCAGCAGCCAAGATTTGGTCCGGAGTTTGGACTATGGCTACACCTTC.

The V and J genes are TRBV29-1 and TRBJ2-3; tentative D call: TRBD1 (6 bases). The V end lost 4 bases, the J end lost 0 bases, and 8 bases lay between the germline ends. The CDR3 consists of 13 residues. Germline V gene sequence: CDR1 SQVTM, CDR2 ANQGSEA. The CDR3 nucleotides read TGCAGCGTTGCAGGGGTGAGCACAGATACGCAGTATTTT. This encodes CSVAGVSTDTQYF.

The chain joins TRBV7-2 to TRBJ1-1, with a tentative D call TRBD1 (5 bases). This CDR3 contains 15 residues. The V and J ends lost 5 bases and 1 base respectively, with 14 bases between them. Germline V CDR1 and CDR2: SGHTA, FQGNSA. CDR3 sequence reads: CASSPFGGPNTEAFF. The DNA of the CDR3 is TGTGCCAGCAGCCCCTTCGGGGGACCGAACACTGAAGCTTTCTTT.

The chain is built from TRBV11-3 and TRBJ2-7; a weak D match, TRBD1 (5 bases). This CDR3 contains 16 residues. The germline V gene has CDR1 SGHNT and CDR2 YENEEA. Trimming took 5 bases from V and 5 from J, leaving 22 bases between them. Here the CDR3 reads CASSLRFWQGTDEQYF. CDR3 nucleotide sequence: TGTGCCAGCAGCCTCCGGTTCTGGCAGGGTACTGACGAGCAGTACTTC.

The chain couples TRBV13 to TRBJ2-4, with 8 bases lining up with TRBD2. This CDR3 has 17 amino acids. J gave up 0 bases and V 1 base, and 5 bases lay outside the gene matches. CDR1 is PRHDT and CDR2 is FYEKMQ in the germline V gene (reference sequence). The DNA of the CDR3 is TGTGCCAGCAGCTTAGCGGTAGCGGGAATAGCCAAAAACATTCAGTACTTC. Its translation: CASSLAVAGIAKNIQYF.

The chain joins TRBV30 to TRBJ1-2, with D unresolved. CDR1 and CDR2 from the germline V gene are GTSNPN and SVGIG (reference sequence). Trimming cost V 0 bases and J 4 bases, with 6 bases left between them. The CDR3 has 12 residues. The CDR3 is CAWSVFSYGYTF. The CDR3 DNA reads as TGTGCCTGGAGTGTATTCTCCTATGGCTACACCTTC.

The V gene is TRBV6-5, the J gene TRBJ1-3; no clear D gene. V shed 5 bases and J shed 10 bases, with 9 bases lying between them. Germline CDR1 and CDR2: MNHEY and SVGAGI. The length of the CDR3 is 11 residues. CDR3 sequence: CASSGSRTIYF. In DNA form, the CDR3 reads TGTGCCAGCAGTGGGTCTAGGACCATATATTTT.

This CDR3 reads CASIRVEQPQHF. The DNA of the CDR3 is TGTGCCAGCATCAGGGTGGAACAGCCCCAGCATTTT. The chain is built from TRBV2 and TRBJ1-5; D possibly corresponds to TRBD1 (5 bases). The length of the CDR3 is 12 residues. V was pared by 7 bases and J by 7 bases, with 11 bases between. Germline lookup yields CDR1 SNHLY and CDR2 FYNNEI.

The chain couples TRBV11-2 to TRBJ2-3, with 8 bases lining up with TRBD1. In germline, CDR1 is SGHAT, CDR2 FQNNGV. V dropped 5 bases and J dropped 4; count of bases not matched to a gene: 11. The CDR3 extends over 16 amino acids. CDR3 sequence (DNA): TGTGCCAGCAGCCCCCTCGGACAGGGTGGTTCAGATACGCAGTATTTT. Translated: CASSPLGQGGSDTQYF.

The CDR3: CASQGGSGGYTF. CDR3 coding DNA: TGTGCCAGCCAAGGGGGATCAGGAGGCTACACCTTC. The J gene is TRBJ1-2, the V gene TRBV6-5, with D perhaps matching TRBD1 (6 bases). The CDR3 is made up of 12 amino acids. V dropped 8 bases and J dropped 8 bases, with 15 bases sitting between them. CDR1 and CDR2 from the germline V gene are MNHEY and SVGAGI.

The V call is TRBV13, the J call TRBJ2-4; D is perhaps TRBD2 (6 bases). The CDR3 runs to 13 residues. Germline V gene sequence: CDR1 PRHDT, CDR2 FYEKMQ (reference sequence). V lost 2 bases, J lost 7 bases, and 9 bases lay in between. CDR3: CASSLYGTNIQYF. The CDR3 DNA reads as TGTGCCAGCAGCTTATACGGGACTAACATTCAGTACTTC.

The rearrangement joins TRBV7-8 to TRBJ1-1; D possibly corresponds to TRBD1 (6 bases). Deletions cut 5 bases from V and 1 base from J, with 11 bases between. From germline, CDR1 is SGHVS and CDR2 FQNEAQ. This CDR3 is 14 amino acids long. In nucleotides, the CDR3 is TGTGCCAGCAGCCCAAAGACAGGGAACACTGAAGCTTTCTTT. This gives the protein CASSPKTGNTEAFF. Looking up the rest from reference TRBV7-8 and TRBJ1-1 gives the full variable domain: GAGVSQSPRYKVAKRGQDVALRCDPISGHVSLFWYQQALGQGPEFLTYFQNEAQLDKSGLPSDRFFAERPEGSVSTLKIQRTQQEDSAVYLCASSPKTGNTEAFFGQGTRLTVV.

The chain couples TRBV7-3 to TRBJ1-2, with a tentative D call TRBD1 (6 bases). The CDR3 runs to 14 residues. V lost 5 bases, J lost 6 bases, and 16 bases lay in between. In germline, CDR1 is SGHTA, CDR2 FQGTGA. Here the CDR3 reads CASSPSGGGDGYTF. The CDR3 nucleotides read TGTGCCAGCAGCCCCTCGGGCGGGGGCGATGGCTACACCTTC.

V is TRBV4-3 and J is TRBJ2-7; D perhaps matches TRBD1 (6 bases). V lost 3 bases to trimming and J lost 6 bases, with 18 bases between them. The CDR3 is 15 amino acids. Germline V gene sequence: CDR1 LGHNA, CDR2 YSLEER. The CDR3 sequence: CASSQGSRGATEQYF. For the CDR3, the DNA is TGCGCCAGCAGCCAGGGGTCCAGGGGAGCAACCGAGCAGTACTTC.

The chain employs TRBV19 and TRBJ1-6; TRBD1 might be the D (6 bases). The CDR3 is 12 residues long. From germline, CDR1 is LNHDA and CDR2 SQIVND (reference sequence). The germline V and J ends were trimmed by 6 bases and 6 bases, with 6 bases remaining between them. The CDR3 DNA sequence: TGTGCCAGTAGGGACAGTAATTCACCCCTCCACTTT. This codes for CASRDSNSPLHF. Full variable domain (outside the CDR3, taken from reference TRBV19 and TRBJ1-6): DGGITQSPKYLFRKEGQNVTLSCEQNLNHDAMYWYRQDPGQGLRLIYYSQIVNDFQKGDIAEGYSVSREKKESFPLTVTSAQKNPTAFYLCASRDSNSPLHFGNGTRLTVT.

The chain carries TRBV6-6 and TRBJ2-3; 9 bases fit TRBD1. V gave up 5 bases and J gave up 6 bases; unmatched junction bases: 9. Germline V gene data show CDR1 as MNHNY and CDR2 as SVGAGI (reference sequence). The CDR3 is made up of 15 amino acids. The CDR3, as DNA: TGTGCCAGCAGTACACAGGGGGCGGAATTCGATACGCAGTATTTT. Amino acid sequence: CASSTQGAEFDTQYF.

This chain joins TRBV19 and TRBJ1-5; the D gene is possibly TRBD1 (5 bases). V was clipped by 4 bases and J by 6 bases, with 13 bases between them. The CDR3 spans 14 residues. The V gene's germline CDR1 is LNHDA and CDR2 SQIVND (reference sequence). CDR3 protein: CASSRPGFAQPQHF. The DNA for the CDR3 is TGTGCCAGTAGTAGACCAGGGTTCGCTCAGCCCCAGCATTTT.

The chain recombines TRBV27 with TRBJ1-1; the D gene is possibly TRBD1 (5 bases). The CDR3 has 13 amino acids. The V end was cut by 5 bases, the J end by 1 base, with 8 bases between. Looked up from germline, CDR1 is MNHEY and CDR2 is SMNVEV (reference sequence). Here the CDR3 reads CASSAGPNTEAFF. The DNA of the CDR3 is TGTGCCAGCAGTGCAGGGCCGAACACTGAAGCTTTCTTT.

The chain carries TRBV15 and TRBJ2-1; TRBD2 might be the D (6 bases). Germline loops: CDR1 LNHNV, CDR2 YYDKDF (reference sequence). Deletions cut 4 bases from V and 6 bases from J, with 13 bases between. This CDR3 region has 14 residues. CDR3: CATSTKTSTNEQFF. The CDR3 nucleotides read TGTGCCACCAGCACTAAGACTAGTACCAATGAGCAGTTCTTC.

The genes are TRBV27 and TRBJ1-3; no definite D call. V shed 3 bases and J shed 0 bases, with 9 bases lying between them. Germline CDR1 MNHEY, CDR2 SMNVEV (reference sequence). This CDR3 has 15 amino acids. The DNA for the CDR3 is TGTGCCAGCAGTTTGCAGAGGAGCTCTGGAAACACCATATATTTT. Residues: CASSLQRSSGNTIYF.

The chain recombines TRBV19 with TRBJ1-6; D gene unclear. V gave up 3 bases and J gave up 8 bases, with 14 bases separating them. Germline V gene data show CDR1 as LNHDA and CDR2 as SQIVND (reference sequence). This CDR3 has 15 residues. The DNA for the CDR3 is TGTGCCAGTAGTATCTTGGATGAGGGCTATTCACCCCTCCACTTT. Its protein product is CASSILDEGYSPLHF.

This chain uses TRBV10-3 with TRBJ1-4; TRBD1 might be the D (6 bases). The germline V gene has CDR1 ENHRY and CDR2 SYGVKD. The germline V and J ends were trimmed by 8 bases and 3 bases, with 7 bases remaining between them. The CDR3 is 12 amino acids. In DNA form, the CDR3 reads TGTGCCATCGGACAGCCTAATGAAAAACTGTTTTTT. This codes for CAIGQPNEKLFF.

The chain combines TRBV20-1 with TRBJ1-2; no clear D gene. The V and J ends lost 6 bases and 6 bases respectively, with 11 bases between them. The CDR3 is made up of 11 amino acids. Per the germline V gene, CDR1 is DFQATT and CDR2 is SNEGSKA (reference sequence). The DNA of the CDR3 is TGCAGTGCCCCGAGGGCCAATGGCTACACCTTC. This translates into CSAPRANGYTF.

The V and J genes are TRBV7-6 and TRBJ2-5, with D tentatively TRBD1 (5 bases). Trimming stripped 2 bases from V and 2 bases from J, with 9 bases between. Germline CDR1 is SGHVS and CDR2 is FNYEAQ. This CDR3 region has 14 residues. This CDR3 reads CASSLNRQQETQYF. The CDR3 DNA follows: TGTGCCAGCAGCTTAAACCGACAGCAAGAGACCCAGTACTTC.

V is TRBV5-4 and J is TRBJ2-3; TRBD1 matches at 12 bases. The germline CDR1 and CDR2 sequences are SGHNT and YYREEE (reference sequence). This CDR3 region has 18 residues. J lost 1 base, V lost 0 bases, and 6 bases had no gene match. CDR3 residues: CASSLGGTGGFGTDTQYF. In nucleotides, the CDR3 is TGTGCCAGCAGCTTGGGTGGGACAGGGGGCTTTGGCACAGATACGCAGTATTTT.

The rearrangement joins TRBV5-4 to TRBJ1-2; maybe TRBD1 (5 bases). Trimming cost V 0 bases and J 4 bases, with 7 bases left between them. CDR1 is SGHNT, CDR2 YYREEE, per germline (reference sequence). CDR3 length: 13 residues. CDR3 protein: CASSLGQLYGYTF. In DNA form, the CDR3 reads TGTGCCAGCAGCTTGGGACAGCTCTATGGCTACACCTTC. The full variable domain, with the rest looked up from reference TRBV5-4 and TRBJ1-2, is ETGVTQSPTHLIKTRGQQVTLRCSSQSGHNTVSWYQQALGQGPQFIFQYYREEENGRGNFPPRFSGLQFPNYSSELNVNALELDDSALYLCASSLGQLYGYTFGSGTRLTVV.